These 20 T cell receptor beta chains originate from one sample sequenced in a study of Graves' ophthalmopathy and Graves' hyperthyroidism. Using RNA transcripts, the TCR beta CDR3 regions were amplified. RT-PCR was first run with HTBI primers, then multiplex PCR in a second round. MiXCR, run by TCRdb on the multiplex PCR reads, gives a single entry per CDR3 protein. The sample lists roughly 350,000 distinct CDR3 sequences, approximately 18% occurring once. The sequenced sample was peripheral blood. These TCRs come from an adult woman with stable Graves' hyperthyroidism.

This clonotype has at least ten counts. The chain couples TRBV12-3 or TRBV12-4 to TRBJ1-3, with D tentatively TRBD1 (6 bases). Deletions cut 6 bases from V and 3 bases from J, with 12 bases between. The length of the CDR3 is 14 residues. The CDR3 reads CASRNTGNGNTIYF. CDR3 nucleotides: TGTGCCAGCAGAAATACAGGGAATGGAAACACCATATATTTT.

This clonotype was seen repeatedly, ten times or more. Here the CDR3 reads CASSPRGQGIAYEQYF. The DNA for the CDR3 is TGTGCCAGCAGCCCTCGAGGACAGGGGATAGCCTACGAGCAGTACTTC. The V gene is TRBV13, the J gene TRBJ2-7, with 9 bases aligning to TRBD1. Trimming took 5 bases from V and 2 from J; bases not matched to a gene: 10. The V gene's germline CDR1 is PRHDT and CDR2 FYEKMQ (reference sequence). The CDR3 contains 16 residues.

The chain couples TRBV6-5 to TRBJ2-5; D is perhaps TRBD1 (5 bases). Germline CDR1 MNHEY, CDR2 SVGAGI. Trimming removed 2 bases from V and 4 bases from J, with 8 bases in between. The CDR3 consists of 13 residues. The CDR3 loop reads CASSYVQGETQYF. The CDR3 DNA sequence: TGTGCCAGCAGTTACGTTCAGGGAGAGACCCAGTACTTC.

This clonotype was seen a few times. V is TRBV7-3 and J is TRBJ2-2; 11 bases are a match to TRBD2. Germline-derived CDR1 and CDR2 are SGHTA and FQGTGA. V lost 1 base, J lost 5 bases, and 3 bases stayed unmatched. CDR3 size: 16 residues. CDR3 DNA sequence: TGTGCCAGCAGCTTAATGGGACTAGCGGATACCGGGGAGCTGTTTTTT. It codes for CASSLMGLADTGELFF.

This clonotype has only a few counts. The chain combines TRBV6-5 with TRBJ2-2; 10 bases are shared with TRBD2. The CDR3 loop spans 16 amino acids. J was trimmed by 4 bases and V by 0 bases; bases with no gene match: 2. CDR1 is MNHEY, CDR2 SVGAGI, per germline. As DNA, the CDR3 is TGTGCCAGCAGTTACTCGAGACTAGCGGGCACCGGGGAGCTGTTTTTT. Its protein product is CASSYSRLAGTGELFF.

The chain carries TRBV29-1 and TRBJ2-1; 10 bases line up with TRBD2. The CDR3 is 15 residues long. J lost 2 bases, V lost 3 bases, and 4 bases had no gene match. Per the germline V gene, CDR1 is SQVTM and CDR2 is ANQGSEA. The CDR3 spells CSVESSGSAYNEQFF. The CDR3 coding sequence is TGCAGCGTTGAGTCTAGCGGGAGCGCCTACAATGAGCAGTTCTTC.

This clonotype has at least ten counts. The gene calls are TRBV7-2 and TRBJ2-5, with TRBD2 as a possible D gene (7 bases). This CDR3 spans 16 amino acids. Germline CDR1 reads SGHTA; CDR2 reads FQGNSA. The V gene lost 5 bases and the J gene lost 4 bases, with 20 bases spanning the gap. CDR3 DNA sequence: TGTGCCAGCAGCCCGTTGTTGCTAGGGGGGGGAGAGACCCAGTACTTC. This encodes CASSPLLLGGGETQYF.

The sample holds a few counts of this clonotype. The chain links TRBV20-1 to TRBJ1-1; D might be TRBD1 (6 bases). Trimming left V 0 bases short and J 9 bases short, with 17 bases between. This CDR3 is 14 amino acids long. Germline V gives CDR1 DFQATT, CDR2 SNEGSKA (reference sequence). Here the CDR3 DNA reads TGCAGTGCTAGAGATCGGGAAACAGGGAATAAAGCTTTCTTT. Its protein product is CSARDRETGNKAFF.

The sample holds many counts of this clonotype. The chain carries TRBV2 and TRBJ2-2; D is undetermined. This CDR3 region has 10 residues. The germline CDR1 and CDR2 sequences are SNHLY and FYNNEI. Deletions cut 5 bases from V and 9 bases from J, with 4 bases between. This chain's CDR3 is CASSIRELFF. The CDR3 coding sequence is TGTGCCAGCAGTATCCGGGAGCTGTTTTTT.

This clonotype occurred many times. The genes are TRBV30 and TRBJ2-7; 10 nucleotides match TRBD1. The CDR3 covers 12 residues. The V gene's germline CDR1 is GTSNPN and CDR2 SVGIG (reference sequence). With 8 bases clipped from V and 2 bases from J, the junction kept 3 bases outside the gene matches. The CDR3 DNA follows: TGTGCCGGGACAGGGGAGACCTACGAGCAGTACTTC. Its protein product is CAGTGETYEQYF.

The V and J genes are TRBV11-2 and TRBJ2-7; the D call may be TRBD1 or TRBD2 (5 bases each). Deletions cut 5 bases from V and 4 bases from J, with 24 bases between. CDR1 SGHAT and CDR2 FQNNGV come from the germline V gene. This CDR3 contains 17 residues. This chain's CDR3 is CASSQPSNWGTQYEQYF. Written as DNA, the CDR3 is TGTGCCAGCAGCCAACCATCCAATTGGGGGACCCAGTACGAGCAGTACTTC. The full variable domain, rest sourced from reference TRBV11-2 and TRBJ2-7, is EAGVAQSPRYKIIEKRQSVAFWCNPISGHATLYWYQQILGQGPKLLIQFQNNGVVDDSQLPKDRFSAERLKGVDSTLKIQPAKLEDSAVYLCASSQPSNWGTQYEQYFGPGTRLTVT.

The rearrangement uses TRBV3-1 and TRBJ1-1, with 8 positions matching TRBD1. V lost 2 bases to trimming and J lost 7 bases; unmatched junction nucleotides: 12. Per germline, CDR1 LGHDT and CDR2 YNNKEL (reference sequence). CDR3 length: 16 residues. CDR3 nucleotide sequence: TGTGCCAGCAGCCAATCCCAGGGGGCGCGGGTTGATGAAGCTTTCTTT. Translation: CASSQSQGARVDEAFF.

At least ten counts were recorded for this clonotype. The gene calls are TRBV28 and TRBJ1-2; D remains unclear. Deletions cut 6 bases from V and 4 bases from J, with 9 bases between. The CDR3 is 12 residues long. Germline V gives CDR1 MDHEN, CDR2 SYDVKM. The CDR3 reads CASSDGPYGYTF. The CDR3 nucleotides are TGTGCCAGCAGCGACGGACCCTATGGCTACACCTTC.

This clonotype was observed many times. The V gene is TRBV20-1, the J gene TRBJ2-7, with 10 positions matching TRBD1. CDR3 length: 13 residues. Unmatched junction bases numbered 8, after V lost 6 bases and J lost 6 bases. Germline CDR1 and CDR2: DFQATT and SNEGSKA (reference sequence). The CDR3 here is CSARTGGIFEQYF. The CDR3 nucleotides read TGCAGTGCACGGACAGGGGGAATCTTCGAGCAGTACTTC.

In this sample, this clonotype turned up many times. The rearrangement joins TRBV28 to TRBJ1-5; no clear D. The CDR3 sequence is 15 residues long. Germline loops: CDR1 MDHEN, CDR2 SYDVKM. V dropped 8 bases and J dropped 8 bases, with 22 bases sitting between them. Written as DNA, the CDR3 is TGTGCCAGCGGGCACTTAGGGCCTTTAAAGGAGCCCCAGCATTTT. Residues: CASGHLGPLKEPQHF.

This rearrangement joins TRBV7-9 to TRBJ2-5; TRBD1 matches at 8 bases. Germline V CDR1 and CDR2: SEHNR, FQNEAQ (reference sequence). Trimming took 6 bases from V and 1 from J; bases not matched to a gene: 4. This CDR3 has 14 amino acids. CDR3 in amino acids: CASRTGGPQETQYF. In DNA, the CDR3 is TGTGCCAGCAGAACAGGGGGACCCCAAGAGACCCAGTACTTC.

This clonotype occurred many times. The chain uses TRBV2 and TRBJ2-2, with TRBD2 matching over 10 bases. Looked up from germline, CDR1 is SNHLY and CDR2 is FYNNEI. The CDR3 covers 15 residues. V lost 7 bases, J lost 6 bases, and 8 bases stayed unmatched. CDR3 nucleotides: TGTGCCAGCAAAGAGCTAGCGGGAGTCGCCGGGGAGCTGTTTTTT. Translating it yields CASKELAGVAGELFF.

In this sample, this clonotype turned up many times. The V and J genes are TRBV12-3 or TRBV12-4 and TRBJ1-3, with D tentatively TRBD1 (5 bases). V shed 7 bases and J shed 7 bases, with 20 bases lying between them. The CDR3 has 15 residues. The chain's CDR3 is CASTLGDQPSNTIYF. CDR3 coding DNA: TGTGCCAGCACCCTGGGGGATCAGCCGTCGAACACCATATATTTT.

The gene calls are TRBV11-2 and TRBJ2-3; 11 positions match TRBD2. Germline loops: CDR1 SGHAT, CDR2 FQNNGV. The junction had 8 bases not matched to a gene; V was cut back by 4 bases and J by 5 bases. The CDR3 covers 16 residues. Written as DNA, the CDR3 is TGTGCCAGCAGCTCCATAGCGGGAGGGCCGGGAGATACGCAGTATTTT. Protein product: CASSSIAGGPGDTQYF.

This clonotype was recorded at least ten times. The chain carries TRBV5-1 and TRBJ2-7; D may match TRBD1 or TRBD2 (5 bases each). V was pared by 9 bases and J by 0 bases, with 19 bases between. The CDR3 sequence is 15 residues long. Germline CDR1 SGHRS, CDR2 YFSETQ. Here the CDR3 DNA reads TGCGCCACCCGGGGCGATAAGGAAAGCTCCTACGAGCAGTACTTC. Translation: CATRGDKESSYEQYF.